This T cell receptor (beta chain) is drawn from a study of radiotherapy plus CTLA-4 blockade in lung cancer. Study-level information: An objective response was seen in around a sixth of patients, and disease control in around 31%.

The CDR3 sequence is 16 residues long. V dropped 6 bases and J dropped 4; count of bases not matched to a gene: 6. Per germline, CDR1 SNHLY and CDR2 FYNNEI. General study points: Blood-borne expansion of tumor-derived TCR clones followed radiotherapy plus ipilimumab.

This clone has a handful of counts. Its target is not known. Sequencing was performed with immunoSEQ multiplex PCR; in TCRdb, only in-frame clones are kept and a portion is missing. The sample holds about 39,000 clones, roughly 79% seen once. The chain couples TRBV2 to TRBJ2-5, with 15 bases identical to TRBD2. The source material was peripheral blood, sampled from a patient treated with radiotherapy plus ipilimumab. This TCR came from a human donor with non-small cell lung cancer that progressed on radiotherapy plus ipilimumab. CDR3: CASSAGLAGGGETQYF. As DNA, the CDR3 is TGTGCCAGCAGCGCGGGACTAGCGGGGGGTGGAGAGACCCAGTACTTC.